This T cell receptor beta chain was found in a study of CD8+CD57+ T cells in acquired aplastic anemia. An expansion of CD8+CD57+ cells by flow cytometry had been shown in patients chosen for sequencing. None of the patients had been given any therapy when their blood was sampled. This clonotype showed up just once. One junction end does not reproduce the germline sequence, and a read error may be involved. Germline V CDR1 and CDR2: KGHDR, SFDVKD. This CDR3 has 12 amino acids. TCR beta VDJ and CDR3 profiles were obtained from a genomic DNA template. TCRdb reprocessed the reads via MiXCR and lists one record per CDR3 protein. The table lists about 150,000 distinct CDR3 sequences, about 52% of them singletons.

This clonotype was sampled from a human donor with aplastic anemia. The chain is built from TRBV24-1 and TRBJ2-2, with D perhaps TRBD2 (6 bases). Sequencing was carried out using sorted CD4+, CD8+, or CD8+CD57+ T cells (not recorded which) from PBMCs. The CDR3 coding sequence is TGTGCCACCAGTCTGTACACCGGGGGGCTGTTTTTT. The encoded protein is CATSLYTGGLFF.